This record concerns one T cell receptor (beta chain) sequence. The sample comes from a study of PD-1 blockade in classical Hodgkin lymphoma. Measured with immunoSEQ multiplex PCR; TCRdb has only the in-frame clones, and not every one. The sample holds 32,000 or so clones, roughly 92% seen once. Documented time point: cycle 4 day 1 (C4D1), after six to seven weeks of nivolumab. All the patients suffered relapse after autologous stem cell transplantation, and brentuximab vedotin exposure differed. Thawed PBMCs underwent magnetic negative selection to yield purified CD4+ T cells. The source of this sequence is a human donor with classical Hodgkin lymphoma. The sequenced sample was CD4+ T cells from blood, obtained before the fourth cycle of nivolumab.

The CDR3 DNA is TGTGCCAGCAGCTTATCGAGTAGGGCTAGCGGGAGAGATTACGAGCAGTACTTC. Translation gives CASSLSSRASGRDYEQYF. The rearrangement joins TRBV7-3 to TRBJ2-7, with TRBD2 identical over 10 bases. V was pared by 2 bases and J by 4 bases, with 14 bases of the junction left unmatched. The CDR3 consists of 18 residues. The germline gives CDR1 SGHTA, CDR2 FQGTGA.